Below, 2 T cell receptor beta chains from the same sample are listed, as sequenced in a study of blood T cell repertoires in COVID-19 (dated by TCRdb to 2020 to 2022). The library was generated by the immunoSEQ multiplex PCR assay. In TCRdb, the immuneACCESS table is reduced to in-frame sequences with V and J assigned. These tables do not hold every clone; where another copy was compared, an unresolved V gene accounts for under half, and the others remain unexplained. This sample gives 200,000 to 250,000 clones in total; around 80% of them show up just once. 6.5% to 9% of the sample rests with the top ten. The sequenced material came from PBMCs or T cells enriched from blood (not recorded which). These receptors originate from a woman in her thirties or forties with acute COVID-19.

The chain joins TRBV12-3 or TRBV12-4 to TRBJ2-7, with 7 bases aligning to TRBD1. The CDR3 is made up of 13 amino acids. The V gene end was trimmed by 8 bases and the J gene end by 5 bases; junction bases not matched to a gene: 9. The CDR3 DNA reads as TGTGCCAGCCGCACAGGGGCGGGCCACGAGCAGTACTTC. Translating it yields CASRTGAGHEQYF.

The chain has TRBV10-1 and TRBJ2-2, with 12 positions matching TRBD2. Germline loops: CDR1 WNHNN, CDR2 SYGVQD (reference sequence). CDR3 length: 17 residues. The ends lost 5 bases at V and 0 bases at J; junction bases unmatched: 4. The CDR3, as DNA: TGCGCCAGCAGTCAGACTAGCGGGGGCTCGAACACCGGGGAGCTGTTTTTT. Translation gives CASSQTSGGSNTGELFF.